The clone carrying this T cell receptor beta chain has a handful of counts. Its antigen is undetermined. The source of the sample is a study of T cell repertoires in cytomegalovirus infection. Study summary: The public TCR beta signatures pointed to both CMV infection and matching HLA type.

TCRdb fed the reads into MiXCR, producing one record per CDR3 protein. The sample consists of a few hundred thousand distinct CDR3 sequences, around two fifths of them appearing once. Trimming removed 5 bases at V and 8 bases at J, with 10 bases between. The CDR3 loop spans 12 amino acids. CDR1 is SGHTA and CDR2 is FQGNSA in the germline V gene. The chain couples TRBV7-2 to TRBJ2-4; D gene ambiguous. The starting material was cultured PBMCs, obtained from culture after CMV antigen stimulation. The TCR originated in a human donor in good health (CMV status not recorded). Some clones in this sample may be carry-over from other donors' samples. CDR3 protein: CASSRGRDIQYF. The CDR3 DNA is TGTGCCAGCAGCAGAGGTCGGGACATTCAGTACTTC. The full variable domain, rest sourced from reference TRBV7-2 and TRBJ2-4, is GAGVSQSPSNKVTEKGKDVELRCDPISGHTALYWYRQSLGQGLEFLIYFQGNSAPDKSGLPSDRFSAERTGGSVSTLTIQRTQQEDSAVYLCASSRGRDIQYFGAGTRLSVL.